This T cell receptor beta chain was captured by sequencing in a study of brain metastases from non-small cell lung cancer. Remarks on this clone: The antigen is not known.

The V gene's germline CDR1 is MNHEY and CDR2 SVGAGI. The CDR3 totals 14 residues. V lost 5 bases and J 4 bases, leaving 14 bases between the germline ends. Study-wide results and limits: Fewer infiltrating T cells were found in brain metastases than primaries. TCR repertoires overlapped largely between brain metastases and matched primaries. In nearly 65% of brain metastases, T-cell clones were expanded compared with matched primary tumors.

Repertoires were generated with immunoSEQ multiplex PCR, while TCRdb's copy carries only in-frame clones and drops some. The table lists 1,500 to 2,000 clones, around nine tenths of them singletons, with less than 5% in the top ten. The sequenced material came from tissue from a brain metastasis. This sequence originates from a donor at least 40 years old with non-small cell lung cancer. V is TRBV6-5 and J is TRBJ2-5; a possible D gene is TRBD2 (6 bases). The CDR3 loop reads CASSQTRFTETQYF. CDR3 DNA sequence: TGTGCCAGCAGTCAGACTAGGTTCACAGAGACCCAGTACTTC.